The clone carrying this T cell receptor beta chain was observed a handful of times. Its specificity is unknown. These data belong to a study of breast tumors, draining lymph nodes, adjacent tissues. General study findings and limits: Luminal-like breast cancer showed significantly greater tumor-nontumor repertoire similarity than basal-like breast cancer did. Most tumor T cells seemingly derive from lymph node, then expand in tumor. Tumors had less TCR diversity than lymph nodes, more than nontumor tissue. Data only fit, rather than demonstrated, lymph node origin of most tumor T cells.

CDR3 length: 14 amino acids. Trimming shortened V by 1 base and J by 7 bases, and 13 bases separated the two germline ends. Germline V CDR1 and CDR2: SGHDN, FVKESK. TCRdb fed the multiplex PCR reads into MiXCR, producing one record per CDR3 protein. The sample has some 100,000 distinct CDR3 sequences; about 20% are singletons. Samples came from axillary lymph nodes draining the breast cancer. Sequencing used axillary lymph node tissue. The source of this sequence is a female donor with breast cancer. Some clones in this sample may be carry-over from other donors' samples. J is TRBJ1-1 and V is TRBV14; D possibly corresponds to TRBD1 (5 bases). This chain's CDR3 is CASSQVLSGGEAFF. CDR3 in DNA: TGTGCCAGCAGCCAAGTCTTATCCGGGGGTGAAGCTTTCTTT.